The 10 T cell receptor beta chains below all came from one sample that was sequenced in a study of blood T cell repertoires in COVID-19. Assay used: immunoSEQ multiplex PCR; TCRdb lists only in-frame clones, some missing. The sample has roughly 200,000 clones, approximately 81% seen once. The sequenced sample consisted of peripheral blood. These receptors all come from a person aged 65 to 85 with COVID-19, enrolled during active disease.

This clone showed up just once. The gene calls are TRBV2 and TRBJ2-4, with 10 bases that match TRBD1. From germline, CDR1 is SNHLY and CDR2 FYNNEI. CDR3 length: 13 residues. Trimming removed 4 bases from V and 6 bases from J; junction bases left unmatched: 0. For the CDR3, the DNA is TGTGCCAGCAGTGGGACAGGGGGAAACATTCAGTACTTC. It codes for CASSGTGGNIQYF. Full variable domain (remainder filled in from reference TRBV2 and TRBJ2-4): EPEVTQTPSHQVTQMGQEVILRCVPISNHLYFYWYRQILGQKVEFLVSFYNNEISEKSEIFDDQFSVERPDGSNFTLKIRSTKLEDSAMYFCASSGTGGNIQYFGAGTRLSVL.

The V call is TRBV2, the J call TRBJ2-2; TRBD1 might be the D (6 bases). The V end lost 2 bases, the J end lost 7 bases, and 20 bases lay between the germline ends. CDR3 length: 17 residues. CDR1 SNHLY and CDR2 FYNNEI come from the germline V gene. The CDR3 region has the DNA TGTGCCAGCAGTGAAATAGTTACAGGGTTCACAGGCGGGGAGCTGTTTTTT. This translates into CASSEIVTGFTGGELFF.

The chain links TRBV6-5 to TRBJ2-5; 8 nucleotides line up with TRBD2. Trimming at V came to 11 bases and at J to 5 bases, leaving 10 bases not matched to a gene. Per the germline V gene, CDR1 is MNHEY and CDR2 is SVGAGI. The CDR3 is made up of 13 amino acids. The DNA for the CDR3 is TGTGCCTGCGCCGGGACTAGAGCGGAGACCCAGTACTTC. Protein: CACAGTRAETQYF.

The chain links TRBV19 to TRBJ1-5, with no clear D. The CDR3 runs to 15 residues. The germline gives CDR1 LNHDA, CDR2 SQIVND (reference sequence). Deletions cut 5 bases from V and 5 bases from J, with 16 bases between. CDR3 sequence: CASSPLRDIYQPQHF. DNA of the CDR3: TGTGCCAGTAGTCCGTTACGCGACATTTATCAGCCCCAGCATTTT.

V gene TRBV6-2 or TRBV6-3 combines with J gene TRBJ2-5; a weak D match, TRBD2 (5 bases). CDR3 length: 17 residues. Trimming shortened V by 2 bases and J by 1 base, and 17 bases separated the two germline ends. Germline lookup yields CDR1 MNHEY and CDR2 SVGEGT. The CDR3 region is CASSYNLRTGGQETQYF. The CDR3 coding sequence is TGTGCCAGCAGTTACAATCTCCGGACTGGTGGCCAAGAGACCCAGTACTTC.

This chain links TRBV12-3 or TRBV12-4 with TRBJ1-2; D not resolved. This CDR3 spans 13 amino acids. The germline V and J ends were trimmed by 1 base and 7 bases, with 10 bases remaining between them. CDR3 protein: CASSLGLGSGYTF. CDR3 DNA: TGTGCCAGCAGTTTAGGGCTCGGGAGTGGCTACACCTTC.

This clone appeared a few times. This specimen includes other DNA sequences encoding the same CDR3. The chain has TRBV3-1 (or the pseudogene TRBV3-2) and TRBJ1-2; unclear D gene. V lost 1 base, J lost 0 bases, and 6 bases lay in between. CDR3 length: 14 residues. Germline lookup yields CDR1 LGHDT and CDR2 YNNKEL (reference sequence). CDR3 protein: CASSQGRTNYGYTF. The CDR3, as DNA: TGTGCCAGCAGCCAAGGGCGGACTAACTATGGCTACACCTTC.

The V and J genes are TRBV5-4 and TRBJ2-1; possibly TRBD1 for D (5 bases). Germline values: CDR1 SGHNT, CDR2 YYREEE (reference sequence). This CDR3 is 15 amino acids long. Deletions cut 1 base from V and 2 bases from J, with 10 bases between. The CDR3 coding sequence is TGTGCCAGCAGCTTGCGTGACAGCCCCTACAATGAGCAGTTCTTC. This translates into CASSLRDSPYNEQFF.

The chain has TRBV19 and TRBJ2-3; D is perhaps TRBD2 (5 bases). Trimming took off 7 bases at V and 2 bases at J, with 16 bases between the two ends. This CDR3 comprises 15 residues. Per the germline V gene, CDR1 is LNHDA and CDR2 is SQIVND (reference sequence). CDR3 coding DNA: TGTGCCAGTACCTCGGACTCGATTGACACAGATACGCAGTATTTT. It specifies CASTSDSIDTDTQYF.

This chain joins TRBV6-5 and TRBJ1-2; 10 nucleotides align to TRBD1. With 3 bases clipped from V and 4 bases from J, the junction kept 8 bases outside the gene matches. This CDR3 contains 16 residues. The germline CDR1 and CDR2 sequences are MNHEY and SVGAGI. CDR3 nucleotides: TGTGCCAGCAGTTATTCTACCGGGACAGGGGCCTATGGCTACACCTTC. Residues: CASSYSTGTGAYGYTF.